This T cell receptor beta chain is from a study of T cells in Graves' hyperthyroidism and ophthalmopathy. V trimming: 2 bases; J trimming: 2 bases; junction bases outside the gene matches: 4. Germline-derived CDR1 and CDR2 are MNHEY and SVGAGI. The CDR3 sequence is 16 residues long. Using RNA transcripts as the source, TCR beta CDR3 regions were amplified. TCR CDR3 regions were first amplified by RT-PCR with HTBI primers. TCRdb reanalysed the multiplex PCR reads using MiXCR and keeps one entry per CDR3 protein. The sample yields 360,000 or so distinct CDR3 sequences, less than 20% seen once. The source is a woman in her thirties or forties with Graves' ophthalmopathy. The rearrangement uses TRBV6-5 and TRBJ2-2, with 8 bases aligning to TRBD2. The sequenced material came from blood. The DNA for the CDR3 is TGTGCCAGCAGTTACCCGGGACTAGGAAACACCGGGGAGCTGTTTTTT. Encoded protein: CASSYPGLGNTGELFF.